Below are 26 T cell receptor beta chains sequenced from a single sample in a study of blood T cell repertoires in COVID-19. Sequenced by immunoSEQ multiplex PCR; TCRdb stores in-frame clones only, minus some. This sample has around 250,000 clones; about 86% occur once, and the top ten carry 6.2%. Sequenced material: peripheral blood. These receptors came from a man aged 55 to 69 with acute or convalescent COVID-19.

This clone has only one observation. The chain uses TRBV30 and TRBJ2-3, with 7 bases identical to TRBD1. J gave up 2 bases and V 0 bases, and 5 bases lay outside the gene matches. The CDR3 is 15 amino acids. Germline CDR1 reads GTSNPN; CDR2 reads SVGIG (reference sequence). The CDR3, as DNA: TGTGCCTGGAGTGTACGGACAGGATTCACAGATACGCAGTATTTT. Amino acid sequence: CAWSVRTGFTDTQYF.

The genes are TRBV7-2 and TRBJ2-1; 13 nucleotides align to TRBD2. The V and J ends lost 1 base and 7 bases, in that order; junction bases with no gene match: 13. Germline CDR1 is SGHTA and CDR2 is FQGNSA. The CDR3 spans 19 residues. CDR3: CASSLVTGSTSGRLNEQFF. The CDR3 nucleotides are TGTGCCAGCAGCTTAGTGACAGGCTCGACTAGCGGGAGGCTGAATGAGCAGTTCTTC.

J is TRBJ2-7 and V is TRBV6-5, with 12 nucleotides matching TRBD1. Germline V lookup: CDR1 MNHEY, CDR2 SVGAGI. The CDR3 loop spans 15 amino acids. V lost 6 bases to trimming and J lost 1 base; unmatched junction nucleotides: 4. In nucleotides, the CDR3 is TGTGCCAGCAGAGCGGGACAGGGGGCTTCCTACGAGCAGTACTTC. This translates into CASRAGQGASYEQYF.

The CDR3 reads CASSLNRERNQPQHF. The CDR3 DNA sequence: TGTGCCAGCAGCTTGAACAGGGAACGCAATCAGCCCCAGCATTTT. This chain joins TRBV7-2 and TRBJ1-5, with D perhaps TRBD1 (6 bases). Per the germline V gene, CDR1 is SGHTA and CDR2 is FQGNSA. The V gene lost 3 bases and the J gene lost 2 bases, with 11 bases spanning the gap. This CDR3 has 15 residues.

The CDR3 region has the DNA TGCAGCGTGGTAACAGGAGAATCTAACTATGGCTACACCTTC. Protein product: CSVVTGESNYGYTF. The V gene is TRBV29-1, the J gene TRBJ1-2, with a possible D match to TRBD1 (5 bases). Looked up from germline, CDR1 is SQVTM and CDR2 is ANQGSEA. The V and J ends lost 6 bases and 0 bases respectively, with 14 bases between them. The CDR3 is 14 residues long.

The chain uses TRBV10-2 and TRBJ1-2; TRBD1 matches 7 bases. V trimming: 3 bases; J trimming: 5 bases; junction bases outside the gene matches: 3. CDR3 size: 13 residues. Germline loops: CDR1 WSHSY, CDR2 SAAADI. This CDR3 reads CASSDRGMYGYTF. CDR3 DNA: TGCGCCAGCAGTGACAGGGGGATGTATGGCTACACCTTC.

V and J are TRBV18 and TRBJ2-3; 10 positions agree with TRBD2. Germline V lookup: CDR1 KGHSH, CDR2 LQKENI. CDR3 length: 14 amino acids. The junction had 3 bases not matched to a gene; V was cut back by 5 bases and J by 4 bases. CDR3 protein: CASSGAGGPDTQYF. The CDR3 DNA reads as TGTGCCAGCTCAGGAGCGGGAGGGCCAGATACGCAGTATTTT.

As DNA, the CDR3 is TGTGCCAGCAGCTTAGATAGCGGGAGCTCCTACGAGCAGTACTTC. Its protein product is CASSLDSGSSYEQYF. The chain carries TRBV7-2 and TRBJ2-7, with 9 bases lining up with TRBD2. CDR1 and CDR2 from the germline V gene are SGHTA and FQGNSA. This CDR3 has 15 residues. The junction had 1 base not matched to a gene; V was cut back by 1 base and J by 0 bases.

The V and J genes are TRBV7-3 and TRBJ2-1; 7 positions agree with TRBD2. Germline CDR1 is SGHTA and CDR2 is FQGTGA. V dropped 5 bases and J dropped 7; count of bases not matched to a gene: 8. This CDR3 contains 14 residues. CDR3 nucleotide sequence: TGTGCCAGCAGCCCGGGGAGCGGGATGAATGAGCAGTTCTTC. As protein: CASSPGSGMNEQFF.

V usage is TRBV19 and J usage is TRBJ2-2; 11 positions match TRBD2. Germline CDR1 is LNHDA and CDR2 is SQIVND (reference sequence). The J segment lost 5 bases and the V segment lost 7 bases, leaving 6 bases of the junction unmatched. This CDR3 comprises 15 residues. The DNA for the CDR3 is TGTGCCAGTACCTTAGCGGGAGGGTTGACCGGGGAGCTGTTTTTT. Protein sequence: CASTLAGGLTGELFF.

The J gene is TRBJ2-1, the V gene TRBV24-1; tentative D call: TRBD1 (6 bases). The CDR3 loop spans 14 amino acids. Trimming removed 6 bases at V and 2 bases at J, with 10 bases between. Looked up from germline, CDR1 is KGHDR and CDR2 is SFDVKD. CDR3 sequence reads: CATSRGGAYNEQFF. The CDR3 bases are TGTGCCACCAGTAGAGGGGGAGCCTACAATGAGCAGTTCTTC.

The chain is built from TRBV28 and TRBJ2-7; 8 bases align to TRBD2. This CDR3 is built from 15 residues. Trimming cost V 7 bases and J 0 bases; bases outside gene matches: 8. Germline lookup yields CDR1 MDHEN and CDR2 SYDVKM. The CDR3, as DNA: TGTGCCAGCACCAGCGTCGGGACTAGCTCCTACGAGCAGTACTTC. It specifies CASTSVGTSSYEQYF. The whole variable domain, remainder taken from reference TRBV28 and TRBJ2-7, is DVKVTQSSRYLVKRTGEKVFLECVQDMDHENMFWYRQDPGLGLRLIYFSYDVKMKEKGDIPEGYSVSREKKERFSLILESASTNQTSMYLCASTSVGTSSYEQYFGPGTRLTVT.

This chain connects TRBV7-3 to TRBJ1-6; 7 nucleotides match TRBD1. The germline V gene has CDR1 SGHTA and CDR2 FQGTGA. The CDR3 covers 15 residues. Unmatched junction bases numbered 3, after V lost 3 bases and J lost 4 bases. CDR3 coding DNA: TGTGCCAGCAGCTTGGAGGGACAGTATAATTCACCCCTCCACTTT. It encodes CASSLEGQYNSPLHF.

This clone was seen more than once but under ten times. This sequence joins TRBV3-1 (or the pseudogene TRBV3-2) and TRBJ1-5, with a weak D call TRBD1 (6 bases). The V end lost 0 bases, the J end lost 8 bases, and 26 bases lay between the germline ends. From germline, CDR1 is LGHDT and CDR2 YNNKEL (reference sequence). The CDR3 has 19 amino acids. As DNA, the CDR3 is TGTGCCAGCAGCCAAGAGTGGCCCCGAAGACAGGCCTCTTGGGAGCCCCAGCATTTT. Encoded protein: CASSQEWPRRQASWEPQHF.

The J gene is TRBJ1-1, the V gene TRBV30, with 7 bases matching TRBD1. The germline CDR1 and CDR2 sequences are GTSNPN and SVGIG (reference sequence). V trimming: 3 bases; J trimming: 4 bases; junction bases outside the gene matches: 2. This CDR3 is 12 amino acids long. The CDR3 protein is CAWRQGLTEAFF. The CDR3 DNA is TGTGCCTGGAGACAGGGGCTCACTGAAGCTTTCTTT.

The chain is built from TRBV5-6 and TRBJ2-7; D perhaps matches TRBD2 (5 bases). The CDR3 extends over 14 amino acids. Germline V gene lookup returns CDR1 SGHDT and CDR2 YYEEEE. With 4 bases removed from V and 6 bases from J, the gap between germline ends came to 17 bases. The chain's CDR3 is CASSRGLPRPEQYF. In DNA form, the CDR3 reads TGTGCCAGCAGCCGGGGTCTCCCTCGCCCCGAGCAGTACTTC.

The chain recombines TRBV5-1 with TRBJ1-2; D perhaps matches TRBD1 (6 bases). V was trimmed by 4 bases and J by 8 bases, leaving 21 bases between them. The CDR3 has 15 residues. The V gene's germline CDR1 is SGHRS and CDR2 YFSETQ. For the CDR3, the DNA is TGCGCCAGCAGCCACAGTGGGGGGGCGTCGAGAGGCTACACCTTC. This gives the protein CASSHSGGASRGYTF.

This clone was detected a few times. The gene calls are TRBV3-1 (or the pseudogene TRBV3-2) and TRBJ1-4, with D possibly TRBD1 on 5 matching bases. The CDR3 consists of 15 residues. Germline CDR1 LGHDT, CDR2 YNNKEL (reference sequence). Between the trimmed V and J ends, which lost 0 bases and 10 bases, there was a span of 15 bases. CDR3 DNA sequence: TGTGCCAGCAGCCAAGAGCCAGGGCATACGGGAAAACTGTTTTTT. It is translated as CASSQEPGHTGKLFF.

This clone has a single count. The chain carries TRBV9 and TRBJ1-4, with 8 bases aligning to TRBD1. Looked up from germline, CDR1 is SGDLS and CDR2 is YYNGEE. The CDR3 is made up of 15 amino acids. V gave up 4 bases and J gave up 4 bases; unmatched junction bases: 6. CDR3 amino acids: CASSFQTGVNEKLFF. The DNA for the CDR3 is TGTGCCAGCAGCTTTCAGACAGGGGTTAATGAAAAACTGTTTTTT.

V is TRBV7-3 and J is TRBJ2-1; tentatively, D is TRBD2 (6 bases). With 4 bases removed from V and 4 bases from J, the gap between germline ends came to 20 bases. The CDR3 consists of 17 residues. Germline loops: CDR1 SGHTA, CDR2 FQGTGA. The CDR3 region has the DNA TGTGCCAGCAGCTCACGATCCGCGGGGCAGAGATACAATGAGCAGTTCTTC. It is translated as CASSSRSAGQRYNEQFF.

This clone has only one observation. The gene calls are TRBV18 and TRBJ1-4, with 7 bases aligning to TRBD1. Germline V gene sequence: CDR1 KGHSH, CDR2 LQKENI. The V segment lost 5 bases and the J segment 0 bases; nucleotides outside the gene matches: 9. The CDR3 consists of 17 residues. CDR3 nucleotide sequence: TGTGCCAGCTCATCCGGGACAGTCTTGGCAACTAATGAAAAACTGTTTTTT. It translates to CASSSGTVLATNEKLFF.

This sequence joins TRBV6-5 and TRBJ2-1, with 9 bases matching TRBD2. CDR1 and CDR2 (germline): MNHEY, SVGAGI. CDR3 size: 13 residues. V lost 10 bases to trimming and J lost 10 bases; unmatched junction nucleotides: 11. The CDR3 reads CANYLIAGEEQFF. CDR3 DNA: TGTGCCAACTACTTGATAGCGGGAGAGGAGCAGTTCTTC.

This sequence joins TRBV4-3 and TRBJ2-5, with TRBD2 identical over 15 bases. There are 17 residues in the CDR3. V lost 0 bases, J lost 5 bases, and 4 bases stayed unmatched. CDR1 LGHNA and CDR2 YSLEER come from the germline V gene. As DNA, the CDR3 is TGCGCCAGCAGCCAAGATCGAGGGACTAGCGGGAGGGAGACCCAGTACTTC. This codes for CASSQDRGTSGRETQYF.

The chain joins TRBV4-2 to TRBJ2-7; D may be TRBD2 (6 bases). Germline V gene sequence: CDR1 LGHNA, CDR2 YNFKEQ. The CDR3 covers 16 residues. The V end was cut by 1 base, the J end by 4 bases, with 17 bases between. The CDR3 region has the DNA TGTGCCAGCAGCCAAGTTGGGCAAGGGGAGGAGTACGAGCAGTACTTC. This encodes CASSQVGQGEEYEQYF.

This chain links TRBV5-4 with TRBJ2-5; 10 bases fit TRBD2. J gave up 5 bases and V 4 bases, and 5 bases lay outside the gene matches. The CDR3 consists of 14 residues. Germline CDR1 reads SGHNT; CDR2 reads YYREEE (reference sequence). CDR3: CASSTGGLAETQYF. In nucleotides, the CDR3 is TGTGCCAGCAGCACGGGGGGACTAGCGGAGACCCAGTACTTC.

The V call is TRBV7-3, the J call TRBJ1-1; 9 nucleotides match TRBD1. CDR3 length equals 14 residues. The J segment lost 4 bases and the V segment lost 5 bases, leaving 5 bases of the junction unmatched. Per the germline V gene, CDR1 is SGHTA and CDR2 is FQGTGA. CDR3 sequence (DNA): TGTGCCAGCAGCGGACAGGGGCCGGGCACTGAAGCTTTCTTT. It translates to CASSGQGPGTEAFF.